These T cell receptor beta chains were read from a single sample in a study of identical twins. One entry per CDR3 protein results from TCRdb running MiXCR on the 5' RACE reads. The table shows roughly 250,000 distinct CDR3 sequences, with about 14% occurring only once. Sequencing used memory (CD45RO+) T cells sorted from blood. These receptors came from a young woman in good health. Each CDR3 is given with its conserved first and last residue. The D gene is left open where the match is weak. Size is omitted from some rows. Given values are once, few, many or a class for expanded clones.

cdr3_nt: TGCAGTGCTAGAGACCCGAGCGTGGATGAGCAGTTCTTC
cdr3_aa: CSARDPSVDEQFF
v_call: TRBV20-1
j_call: TRBJ2-1
d_call: NA
clone_size: few

cdr3_nt: TGCAGTGCGGGGGACAGGGGTTACGAGCAGTACTTC
cdr3_aa: CSAGDRGYEQYF
v_call: TRBV20-1
j_call: TRBJ2-7
d_call: TRBD1
clone_size: NA

cdr3_nt: TGTGCCAGCAGTTTGGAGGACAGGGAAATCTACGAGCAGTACTTC
cdr3_aa: CASSLEDREIYEQYF
v_call: TRBV12-3/TRBV12-4
j_call: TRBJ2-7
d_call: TRBD1
clone_size: few

cdr3_nt: TGTGCCAGCAGCCCTCTAGGAGGGAGCACTGAAGCTTTCTTT
cdr3_aa: CASSPLGGSTEAFF
v_call: TRBV5-6
j_call: TRBJ1-1
d_call: NA
clone_size: NA

cdr3_nt: TGTGCCAGCATTCGAGGTGACAGAGTCGCCGGGGAGCTGTTTTTT
cdr3_aa: CASIRGDRVAGELFF
v_call: TRBV6-2/TRBV6-3
j_call: TRBJ2-2
d_call: NA
clone_size: NA

cdr3_nt: TGTGCCAGCATAGACGCGACAGGAGGAGGTTCACCCCTCCACTTT
cdr3_aa: CASIDATGGGSPLHF
v_call: TRBV6-1
j_call: TRBJ1-6
d_call: NA
clone_size: few

cdr3_nt: TGCAGTGCAAGACCAGGGGGCTCCTACGAGCAGTACTTC
cdr3_aa: CSARPGGSYEQYF
v_call: TRBV20-1
j_call: TRBJ2-7
d_call: TRBD1
clone_size: NA

cdr3_nt: TGTGCCAGCAGTACTCCGGGACAGGGAGGGGCGACTGAAGCTTTCTTT
cdr3_aa: CASSTPGQGGATEAFF
v_call: TRBV28
j_call: TRBJ1-1
d_call: TRBD1
clone_size: many

cdr3_nt: TGTGCCAGCAGTGAAGGCGGCCAGGCTCAGGACAGCTCCTACAATGAGCAGTTCTTC
cdr3_aa: CASSEGGQAQDSSYNEQFF
v_call: TRBV6-1
j_call: TRBJ2-1
d_call: NA
clone_size: NA

cdr3_nt: TGTGCCAGCAGCTTTCTAGCGGGAGGAAAAACCGGGGAGCTGTTTTTT
cdr3_aa: CASSFLAGGKTGELFF
v_call: TRBV7-2
j_call: TRBJ2-2
d_call: TRBD2
clone_size: many

cdr3_nt: TGCAGTGCGACCGCGACTAGCGGGGGGGCCTACAATGAGCAGTTCTTC
cdr3_aa: CSATATSGGAYNEQFF
v_call: TRBV20-1
j_call: TRBJ2-1
d_call: TRBD2
clone_size: few

cdr3_nt: TGCAGCGGAGTGAAAGGGTTTGCGCAGTATTTT
cdr3_aa: CSGVKGFAQYF
v_call: TRBV20-1
j_call: TRBJ2-3
d_call: NA
clone_size: few

cdr3_nt: TGTGCCAGCAGCGCCAACAGGGGCGAGGGACGCTACGAGCAGTACTTC
cdr3_aa: CASSANRGEGRYEQYF
v_call: TRBV9
j_call: TRBJ2-7
d_call: TRBD1
clone_size: NA

cdr3_nt: TGTGCCATCAGTGAGTCTGGCGGACAGGGATTCCAAGAGACCCAGTACTTC
cdr3_aa: CAISESGGQGFQETQYF
v_call: TRBV10-3
j_call: TRBJ2-5
d_call: TRBD1
clone_size: few

cdr3_nt: TGTGCCAGCAGTGATCAGGTCAAGTTTGGCACTGAAGCTTTCTTT
cdr3_aa: CASSDQVKFGTEAFF
v_call: TRBV2
j_call: TRBJ1-1
d_call: NA
clone_size: NA

cdr3_nt: TGTGCCAGCAGTCCGGACGACACTGAAGCTTTCTTT
cdr3_aa: CASSPDDTEAFF
v_call: TRBV6-6
j_call: TRBJ1-1
d_call: NA
clone_size: few

cdr3_nt: TGTGCCAGCAGAAAGCAGGGGGCGCAAGGGGCCAACGTCCTGACTTTC
cdr3_aa: CASRKQGAQGANVLTF
v_call: TRBV28
j_call: TRBJ2-6
d_call: TRBD1
clone_size: NA

cdr3_nt: TGCAGTGCTAGAGATGTGGGCGAGTATAATTCACCCCTCCACTTT
cdr3_aa: CSARDVGEYNSPLHF
v_call: TRBV20-1
j_call: TRBJ1-6
d_call: NA
clone_size: NA

cdr3_nt: TGCAGCGTTAGGATGGGATCAGGTGGTGAGCAGTTCTTC
cdr3_aa: CSVRMGSGGEQFF
v_call: TRBV29-1
j_call: TRBJ2-1
d_call: NA
clone_size: many

cdr3_nt: TGTGGGAGTTCACAGGGAAAGTCGGAGACCCAGTACTTC
cdr3_aa: CGSSQGKSETQYF
v_call: TRBV11-3
j_call: TRBJ2-5
d_call: NA
clone_size: NA

cdr3_nt: TGTGCCAGCAGCGCCGGGACTAGCGGTTCCCTCCACTTC
cdr3_aa: CASSAGTSGSLHF
v_call: TRBV7-2
j_call: TRBJ2-7
d_call: TRBD2
clone_size: NA

cdr3_nt: TGTGCCAGCAGCAGCTACACACAGGGTCGAGGATACTACGAGCAGTACTTC
cdr3_aa: CASSSYTQGRGYYEQYF
v_call: TRBV5-6
j_call: TRBJ2-7
d_call: NA
clone_size: NA

cdr3_nt: TGTGCCAGCAGCTCACAGAGGGGACGCTCCTACGAGCAGTACTTC
cdr3_aa: CASSSQRGRSYEQYF
v_call: TRBV5-6
j_call: TRBJ2-7
d_call: NA
clone_size: many

cdr3_nt: TGCAGTGCTAGGGGTCAATCCTCCTACAATGAGCAGTTCTTC
cdr3_aa: CSARGQSSYNEQFF
v_call: TRBV20-1
j_call: TRBJ2-1
d_call: NA
clone_size: few